The T cell receptor (beta chain) described here comes from a study of blood T cells in healthy people across ages. General study results and limits: Roughly linear age-related decline in beta diversity appeared, significant by age roughly 40. Long-lived donors carried more naive CD4+ cells and greater diversity than aged donors. Unsorted PBMC material precluded a definitive naive versus antigen-experienced comparison.

This CDR3 is 16 amino acids long. With V trimmed by 3 bases and J by 0 bases, 5 bases remained unmatched. The germline CDR1 and CDR2 sequences are SGDLS and YYNGEE. A second PCR of about 6 to 11 cycles used a sample-barcoded 5' primer and a J-beta primer mix. TCRdb reprocessed the 5' RACE reads via MiXCR and lists one record per CDR3 protein. Among 580,000 or so distinct CDR3 sequences listed, about 45% were seen once. As concerns this clonotype: Its target is not known.

Sample donors were healthy Caucasian individuals that came from Russia, aged about 6 to 100. Sequences were obtained from blood. This clonotype was sampled from a man aged 80 or over in good health. The genes are TRBV9 and TRBJ2-3; TRBD2 agrees at 9 bases. CDR3 nucleotides: TGTGCCAGCAGCGACCGACTAGCGGAGAGCACAGATACGCAGTATTTT. It specifies CASSDRLAESTDTQYF.